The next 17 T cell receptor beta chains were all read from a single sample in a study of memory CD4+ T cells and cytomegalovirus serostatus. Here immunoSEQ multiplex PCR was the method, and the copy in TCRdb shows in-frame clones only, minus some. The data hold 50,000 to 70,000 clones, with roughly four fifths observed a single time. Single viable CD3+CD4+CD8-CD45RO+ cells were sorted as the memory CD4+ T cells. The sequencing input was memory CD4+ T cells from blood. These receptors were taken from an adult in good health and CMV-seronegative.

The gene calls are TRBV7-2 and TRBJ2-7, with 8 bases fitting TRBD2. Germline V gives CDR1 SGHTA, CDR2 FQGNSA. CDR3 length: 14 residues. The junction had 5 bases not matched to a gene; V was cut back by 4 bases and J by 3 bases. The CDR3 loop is CASSSGLGFYEQYF. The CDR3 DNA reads TGTGCCAGCAGCTCGGGACTAGGATTCTACGAGCAGTACTTC.

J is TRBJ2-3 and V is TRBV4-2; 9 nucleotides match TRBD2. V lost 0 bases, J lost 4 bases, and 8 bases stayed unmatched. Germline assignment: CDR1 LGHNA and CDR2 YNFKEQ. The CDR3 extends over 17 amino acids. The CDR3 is CASSQDRSGGSSDTQYF. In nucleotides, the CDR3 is TGTGCCAGCAGCCAAGACCGTAGCGGGGGATCCTCAGATACGCAGTATTTT.

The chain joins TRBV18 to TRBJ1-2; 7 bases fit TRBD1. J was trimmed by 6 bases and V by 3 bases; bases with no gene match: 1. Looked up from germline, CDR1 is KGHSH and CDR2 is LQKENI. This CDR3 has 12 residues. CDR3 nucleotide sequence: TGTGCCAGCTCACCTACAGGGGATGGCTACACCTTC. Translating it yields CASSPTGDGYTF.

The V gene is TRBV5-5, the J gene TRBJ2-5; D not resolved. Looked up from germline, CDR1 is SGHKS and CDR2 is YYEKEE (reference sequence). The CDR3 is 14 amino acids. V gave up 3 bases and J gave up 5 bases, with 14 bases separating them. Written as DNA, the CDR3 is TGTGCCAGCAGCTCAGGACCAAGGTTGGAGACCCAGTACTTC. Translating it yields CASSSGPRLETQYF.

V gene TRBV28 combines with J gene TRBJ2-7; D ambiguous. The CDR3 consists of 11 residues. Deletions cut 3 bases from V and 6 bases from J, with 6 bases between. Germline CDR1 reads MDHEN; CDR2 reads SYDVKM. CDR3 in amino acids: CASSFISEQYF. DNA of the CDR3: TGTGCCAGCAGTTTCATTTCCGAGCAGTACTTC.

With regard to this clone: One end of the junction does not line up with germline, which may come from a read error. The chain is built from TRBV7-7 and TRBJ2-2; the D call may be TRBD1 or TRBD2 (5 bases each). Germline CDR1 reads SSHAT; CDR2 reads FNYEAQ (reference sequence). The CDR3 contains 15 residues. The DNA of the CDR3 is TGTGCTAGCAGCTCAGGGACGATAAACACCGGGGAGCTGTTTTTT. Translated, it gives CASSSGTINTGELFF. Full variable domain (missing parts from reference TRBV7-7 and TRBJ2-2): GAGVSQSPRYKVTKRGQDVTLRCDPISSHATLYWYQQALGQGPEFLTYFNYEAQPDKSGLPSDRFSAERPEGSISTLTIQRTEQRDSAMYRCASSSGTINTGELFFGEGSRLTVL.

DNA of the CDR3: TGTGCCATCAGTGAGTCGAGTCGTGAGCAGTTCTTC. Its protein is CAISESSREQFF. This sequence joins TRBV10-3 and TRBJ2-1; no firm D call. This CDR3 region has 12 residues. The V gene lost 0 bases and the J gene lost 9 bases, with 6 bases spanning the gap. CDR1 is ENHRY and CDR2 is SYGVKD in the germline V gene.

The CDR3 is CATSPQPGPNYGYTF. As DNA, the CDR3 is TGTGCCACCTCCCCCCAGCCGGGTCCGAACTATGGCTACACCTTC. The chain is built from TRBV18 and TRBJ1-2, with no clear D. V shed 10 bases and J shed 2 bases, with 20 bases lying between them. Germline CDR1 and CDR2: KGHSH and LQKENI. The CDR3 totals 15 residues.

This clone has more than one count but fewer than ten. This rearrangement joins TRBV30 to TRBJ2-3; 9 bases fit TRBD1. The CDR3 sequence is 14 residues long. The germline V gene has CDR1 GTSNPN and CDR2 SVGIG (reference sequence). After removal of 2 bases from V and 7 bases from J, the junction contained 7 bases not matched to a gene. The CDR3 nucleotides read TGTGCCTGGAGTCCGGGACAGGGTTCGCATACGCAGTATTTT. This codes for CAWSPGQGSHTQYF.

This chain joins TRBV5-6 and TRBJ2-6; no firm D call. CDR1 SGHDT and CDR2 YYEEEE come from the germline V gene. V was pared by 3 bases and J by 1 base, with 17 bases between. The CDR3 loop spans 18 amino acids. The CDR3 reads CASSSKTQRFSGANVLTF. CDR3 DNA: TGTGCCAGCAGCTCAAAGACCCAGCGTTTTTCTGGGGCCAACGTCCTGACTTTC. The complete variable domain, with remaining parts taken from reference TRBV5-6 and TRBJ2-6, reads DAGVTQSPTHLIKTRGQQVTLRCSPKSGHDTVSWYQQALGQGPQFIFQYYEEEERQRGNFPDRFSGHQFPNYSSELNVNALLLGDSALYLCASSSKTQRFSGANVLTFGAGSRLTVL.

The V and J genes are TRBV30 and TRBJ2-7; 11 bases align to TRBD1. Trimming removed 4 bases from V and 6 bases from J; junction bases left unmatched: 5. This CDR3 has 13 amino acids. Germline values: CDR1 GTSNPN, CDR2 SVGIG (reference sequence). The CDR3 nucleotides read TGTGCCTGGACTTGGGACAGGGGGTTCGAGCAGTACTTC. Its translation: CAWTWDRGFEQYF.

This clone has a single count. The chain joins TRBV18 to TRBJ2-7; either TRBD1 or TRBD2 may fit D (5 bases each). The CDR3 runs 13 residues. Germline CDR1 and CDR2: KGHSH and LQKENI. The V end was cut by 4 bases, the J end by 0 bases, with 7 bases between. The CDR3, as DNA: TGTGCCAGCTCACAGGGGAGCTCCTACGAGCAGTACTTC. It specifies CASSQGSSYEQYF.

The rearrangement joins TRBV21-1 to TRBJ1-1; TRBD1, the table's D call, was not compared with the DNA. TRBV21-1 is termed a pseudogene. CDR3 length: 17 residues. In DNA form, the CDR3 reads TGTGCCAGCAGCACGTCCCGGGACAGGGTTACGAACCCTGAAGCTTTCTTT. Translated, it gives CASSTSRDRVTNPEAFF.

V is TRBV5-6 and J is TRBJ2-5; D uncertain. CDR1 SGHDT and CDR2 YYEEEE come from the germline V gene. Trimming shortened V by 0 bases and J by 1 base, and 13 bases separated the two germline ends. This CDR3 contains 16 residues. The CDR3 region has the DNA TGTGCCAGCAGCTTGGTACCCGGAGCCATCCAAGAGACCCAGTACTTC. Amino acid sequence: CASSLVPGAIQETQYF.

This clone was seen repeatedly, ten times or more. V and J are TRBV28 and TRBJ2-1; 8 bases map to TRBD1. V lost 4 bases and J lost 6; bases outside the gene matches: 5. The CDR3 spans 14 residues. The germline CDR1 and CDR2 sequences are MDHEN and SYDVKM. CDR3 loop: CASSSAGGFNEQFF. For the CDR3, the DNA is TGTGCCAGCAGTTCGGCAGGGGGCTTCAATGAGCAGTTCTTC.

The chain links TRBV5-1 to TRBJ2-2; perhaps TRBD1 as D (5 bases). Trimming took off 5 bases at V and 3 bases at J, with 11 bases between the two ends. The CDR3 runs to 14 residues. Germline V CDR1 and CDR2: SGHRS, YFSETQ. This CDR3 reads CASSNNRHTGELFF. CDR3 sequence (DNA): TGCGCCAGCAGTAACAACAGGCACACCGGGGAGCTGTTTTTT.

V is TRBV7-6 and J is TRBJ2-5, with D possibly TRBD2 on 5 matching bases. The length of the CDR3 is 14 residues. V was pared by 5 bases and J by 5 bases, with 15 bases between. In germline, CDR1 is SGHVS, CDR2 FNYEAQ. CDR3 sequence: CASSMARTGETQYF. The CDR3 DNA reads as TGTGCCAGCAGCATGGCCAGGACGGGGGAGACCCAGTACTTC. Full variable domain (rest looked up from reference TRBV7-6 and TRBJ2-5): GAGVSQSPRYKVTKRGQDVALRCDPISGHVSLYWYRQALGQGPEFLTYFNYEAQQDKSGLPNDRFSAERPEGSISTLTIQRTEQRDSAMYRCASSMARTGETQYFGPGTRLLVL.